This T cell receptor (beta chain) was recorded in a study of Ad26.COV2.S vaccination and SARS-CoV-2 variants. Findings and caveats of the study: Researchers cautioned that TCR breadth and depth analyses may have underestimated total T cell responses. In vaccinated individuals, spike-specific CD8+ and CD4+ T cell responses reportedly displayed substantial breadth.

The treatment denotes: 15 to 20 received Ad26.COV2.S at low or high dose, single or two shots; several received placebo; per-sample allocation not given. Specimen acquisition occurred on day 63 following the initial vaccine or placebo injection. Donation was by an adult aged 18-55 years who was in Boston. Assay: immunoSEQ multiplex PCR; the TCRdb copy retains only in-frame clones and omits some. The sample lists 400,000 to 450,000 clones; roughly 87% were seen once. V shed 3 bases and J shed 4 bases, with 19 bases lying between them. This CDR3 contains 17 residues. CDR1 and CDR2 (germline): SEHNR, FQNEAQ (reference sequence). Worth noting for this clone: Its target is not known.

The rearrangement links TRBV7-9 to TRBJ2-1, with D perhaps matching TRBD2 (6 bases). This clonotype was sampled from a person between 18 and 60 years old who received the Ad26.COV2.S COVID-19 vaccine or a placebo. The input for sequencing was peripheral blood, taken in a trial of Ad26.COV2.S vaccine versus placebo. CDR3 DNA: TGTGCCAGCAGCTTGCAGACGGGAGTGTCGACATACAATGAGCAGTTCTTC. Its protein product is CASSLQTGVSTYNEQFF.